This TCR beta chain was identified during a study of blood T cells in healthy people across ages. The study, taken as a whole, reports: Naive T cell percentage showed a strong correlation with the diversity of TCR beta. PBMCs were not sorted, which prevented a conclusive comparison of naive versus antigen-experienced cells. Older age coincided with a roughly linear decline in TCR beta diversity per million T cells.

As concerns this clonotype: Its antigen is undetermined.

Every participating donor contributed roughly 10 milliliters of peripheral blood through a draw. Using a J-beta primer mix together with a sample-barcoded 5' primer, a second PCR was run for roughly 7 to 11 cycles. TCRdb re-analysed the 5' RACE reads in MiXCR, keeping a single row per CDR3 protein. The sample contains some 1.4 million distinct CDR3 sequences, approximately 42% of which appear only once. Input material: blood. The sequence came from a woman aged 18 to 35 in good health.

This CDR3 is CASSSWASGSLNEQFF. Written as DNA, the CDR3 is TGTGCCAGCAGTTCCTGGGCTAGCGGGAGCCTCAATGAGCAGTTCTTC. This chain links TRBV12-3 or TRBV12-4 with TRBJ2-1, with 10 bases that match TRBD2. With V trimmed by 4 bases and J by 6 bases, 9 bases remained unmatched. The CDR3 sequence is 16 residues long.